One sample yielded the 5 T cell receptor beta chains listed below, sequenced in a study of blood T cell repertoires in COVID-19. Assay: immunoSEQ multiplex PCR; the TCRdb copy retains only in-frame clones and omits some. In the table there are under 300,000 clones, roughly 87% of which are singletons. Sequencing input: peripheral blood. The source is a woman aged 40 to 50 who had recovered from COVID-19.

This rearrangement joins TRBV5-1 to TRBJ2-5; 11 bases are shared with TRBD2. From germline, CDR1 is SGHRS and CDR2 YFSETQ. This CDR3 has 15 amino acids. Losses at the gene ends were 6 bases for V and 5 bases for J; bases not matched to a gene: 9. The CDR3 DNA is TGCGCCAGCAATGACCTAGCGGGAGGAACGGAGACCCAGTACTTC. Protein sequence: CASNDLAGGTETQYF.

V usage is TRBV6-6 and J usage is TRBJ2-1; 11 bases line up with TRBD2. CDR3 length: 15 residues. Germline CDR1 and CDR2: MNHNY and SVGAGI (reference sequence). V lost 2 bases, J lost 9 bases, and 6 bases stayed unmatched. CDR3 DNA sequence: TGTGCCAGCAGTTACGTATTAGCGGGGGGGAGTGAGCAGTTCTTC. Encoded protein: CASSYVLAGGSEQFF.

The table lists this clone with a few counts. The genes are TRBV7-9 and TRBJ1-4, with D perhaps TRBD1 (6 bases). The CDR3 length is 16 residues. The V and J ends lost 0 bases and 3 bases respectively, with 11 bases between them. From germline, CDR1 is SEHNR and CDR2 FQNEAQ (reference sequence). The CDR3, as DNA: TGTGCCAGCAGCTTAGCCCCGGACAGCCCTAATGAAAAACTGTTTTTT. This sequence encodes CASSLAPDSPNEKLFF.

J is TRBJ2-3 and V is TRBV27; 10 nucleotides align to TRBD2. Germline CDR1 reads MNHEY; CDR2 reads SMNVEV (reference sequence). The CDR3 length is 18 residues. The V segment lost 0 bases and the J segment 6 bases; nucleotides outside the gene matches: 12. This chain's CDR3 is CASSLSTSGFRGGDTQYF. The CDR3 DNA sequence: TGTGCCAGCAGTTTATCGACTAGCGGGTTCAGAGGGGGGGATACGCAGTATTTT.

The genes are TRBV18 and TRBJ2-1; 10 bases are a match to TRBD2. Unmatched junction bases numbered 9, after V lost 0 bases and J lost 10 bases. CDR3 length: 16 amino acids. Germline V gives CDR1 KGHSH, CDR2 LQKENI. The CDR3 sequence: CASSPPSGRALIEQFF. DNA for the CDR3: TGTGCCAGCTCACCACCAAGCGGGAGGGCCCTCATAGAGCAGTTCTTC.